The clone carrying this T cell receptor (beta chain) showed up just once. The germline gene is not matched at one end of the junction; a read error may be the cause. Per germline, CDR1 SSHAT and CDR2 FNYEAQ (reference sequence). The CDR3 length is 15 residues. Enrollment of patients from Seattle took place during active infection, with longitudinal follow-up. This sample stems from a study of blood T cell repertoires in COVID-19. The wider study: The origin of the acute and convalescent COVID-19 samples was the United States, Italy and Spain. T cells, B-cell-depleted T cells, or PBMCs supplied cDNA or gDNA.

Authors' methods: Amplification with reference gene primers provided the estimates of nucleated cell counts. Method: immunoSEQ multiplex PCR; TCRdb's copy keeps in-frame clones and lacks some. From that table come the V and J calls and clone size; the DNA was used to work out D and trimming. Seen here are some 180,000 clones, roughly 76% observed once, and the top ten hold approximately 10%. Sequencing was carried out using peripheral blood. This TCR derives from a woman in her thirties or forties with COVID-19, enrolled during active disease. The rearrangement links TRBV7-7 to TRBJ1-6; no firm D call. CDR3 sequence (DNA): TGTGCTAGCAGCTTAGATAGCTCCTATAATTCACCCCTCCACTTT. This translates into CASSLDSSYNSPLHF.